The entry below gives a single TCR beta chain sequence along with its context. The antigen this receptor binds is unknown. No per-base quality is available; no much larger clone lies one base away. CD8 naive samples consisted of CD45RO-negative cells that were positively selected for CCR7, yielding a CD45RA+CCR7+ population without TemRA cells. Healthy HIV-negative adults with no recently reported acute infections or vaccinations were included as donors. Every donor was a Caucasian adult living in Nashville, Tennessee, USA. After blood collection by leukapheresis, PBMCs were isolated using Ficoll-Histopaque density gradient centrifugation and then cryopreserved in the vapor phase of liquid nitrogen. Analytical flow cytometry was used to check the purity and quantity of every magnetically sorted T cell population. Each sorted fraction had its genomic DNA isolated and then quantified by UV absorbance on a Nanodrop 2000c.

This sample was taken from a study of shared clonotypes between healthy human individuals (dated by TCRdb to 2019 to 2021). For the wider study: The cohort included three men and a couple of women between 18 and 49 years of age. To estimate repertoire size and how much clonotypes are shared between individuals, the study performed deep sequencing of blood TCR repertoires from a few healthy adults. Leukapheresis yielded between about 0.9 and 9.5 billion PBMCs per donor. For each donor, CD4 naive and CD4 memory were each given three plates, CD8 naive was given two plates, and CD8 memory was given one plate. To increase sequencing depth and limit assay-specific biases, TCR repertoire library preparation and sequencing were carried out by different laboratories using diverse techniques. Results the study describes overall, beyond this receptor: Naive subsets generally had larger estimated clonotype richness than memory subsets. Approximately 5% of naive CD4, 3% to 3.5% of naive CD8, around 2.3% of memory CD4, and around 0.4% of memory CD8 clonotypes were shared across a few donors. Compared with non-shared clonotypes, the clonotypes found in all four sorted-subset donors had higher generation probabilities. Because the study included only a small number of donors, the genetic and exposure-history diversity represented was limited. Sampling was limited to blood, and TCR repertoires in tissue likely differ from TCR repertoires in blood. Incomplete sequencing was indicated by rarefaction of sorted-subset datasets, despite the large sequencing depth. Pairwise subsampling indicated that sequencing depth was expected to affect the degree of clonotype sharing among donors.

TCR CDR3 regions were amplified from genomic DNA by multiplex PCR using the deep immunoSEQ assay. Extracted genomic DNA from each cell subset was spread evenly across all wells of several immunoSEQ 96-well plates, with each plate serving as a replicate. Each replicate PCR for sorted subsets received roughly 0.2 ug genomic DNA, equal to roughly 29,000 T cell genomes. Purified libraries were quantified with a Qubit 3.0 fluorometer, sized on a Bioanalyzer 2100, and re-quantified with the KAPA Library Quantification kit. A separate single-read 150-cycle Illumina NextSeq 550 flow cell was used to sequence each immunoSEQ 96-well plate. The original methods were these. Because only junctional sequences without quality scores were contained in the immunoSEQ output, filtering matching that applied to full-length reads could not be performed. To assign V/J genes and CDR3, sequences were annotated using PyIR, a Python wrapper for IgBLAST v1.9, with IMGT germline references. Reads with weak V/J assignments (E-value above 1e-6), missing CDR3, stop codons, out-of-frame junctions, or ambiguous translated residues were removed. V3J clonotypes were defined as sequences sharing the same inferred V gene, J gene, and CDR3 amino acid sequence. The percentage overlap between two repertoires was calculated by dividing the number of shared unique clonotypes by the size of the smaller repertoire. Three approaches were used to assess repertoire richness: RTK rarefaction, the Chao1 estimator, and Recon v2.1 estimates of unobserved clonotypes. Generation probabilities were computed with OLGA for all TCRbeta clonotypes obtained by the gDNA method from a handful of donors. TCRdb carries this immuneACCESS record with in-frame sequences only. Its versions omit some clonotypes, under half of them owing to an unresolved V gene in the studies checked, with the rest unexplained. V and J calls plus clone size are reproduced from that table; the DNA served to infer D and trimming. The sample table lists millions of clones, about 93% of them with a count of one. Around 1.7% of the sample belongs to the ten largest clones.

Taken from the germline V gene, the CDR1 and CDR2 loops are ENHRY and SYGVKD. The CDR3 has 14 amino acids, counting the end cysteine and phenylalanine. Just the 42-base CDR3 DNA is kept, in frame starting at base 1. Trimming costs V 2 bases and J 2 bases, and their ends lie 9 bases apart. Sequences were obtained from naive CD8+ T cells from PBMCs. According to the study, the label for this sample's cell subset or site signals: CD45RA+CCR7+. The rearrangement combines TRBV10-3 with TRBJ1-2; the D gene cannot be named for sure. This clonotype was obtained from a man aged 18 to 30 in good health. Some clones in this sample may be carry-over from other donors' samples. The CDR3: CAISEPDYNYGYTF. The sequenced DNA is TGTGCCATCAGTGAGCCGGACTACAACTATGGCTACACCTTC.